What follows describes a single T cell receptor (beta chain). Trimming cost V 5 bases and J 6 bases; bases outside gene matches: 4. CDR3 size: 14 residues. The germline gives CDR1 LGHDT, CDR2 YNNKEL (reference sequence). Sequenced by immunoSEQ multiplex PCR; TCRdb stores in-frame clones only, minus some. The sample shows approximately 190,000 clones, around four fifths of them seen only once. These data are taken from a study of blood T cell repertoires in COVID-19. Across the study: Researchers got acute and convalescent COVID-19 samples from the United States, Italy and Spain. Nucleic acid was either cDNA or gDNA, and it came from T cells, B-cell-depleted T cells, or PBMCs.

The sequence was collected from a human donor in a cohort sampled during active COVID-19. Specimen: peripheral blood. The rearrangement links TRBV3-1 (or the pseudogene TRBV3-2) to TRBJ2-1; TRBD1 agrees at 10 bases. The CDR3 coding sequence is TGTGCCAGCAGCGGCTGGGACAGGGGCAATGAGCAGTTCTTC. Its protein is CASSGWDRGNEQFF.